One and the same sample provided the 29 T cell receptor beta chains below, sequenced in a study of blood T cell repertoires in COVID-19. Some clones are missing from TCRdb's copy, which holds only in-frame ones; the method was immunoSEQ multiplex PCR. The table has 300,000 to 350,000 clones, 85% to 90% seen once. Sequenced material: PBMCs or T cells enriched from blood (not recorded which). These receptors were collected from a woman under 30 with acute COVID-19.

The chain has TRBV5-1 and TRBJ2-3; 8 bases are shared with TRBD1. The CDR3 is 14 amino acids. Looked up from germline, CDR1 is SGHRS and CDR2 is YFSETQ. CDR3 sequence (DNA): TGCGCGACCAATACGGACAGGGCAGGAGATACGCAGTATTTT. It is translated as CATNTDRAGDTQYF.

The rearrangement uses TRBV11-2 and TRBJ2-2; 7 positions agree with TRBD1. Trimming cost V 8 bases and J 0 bases; bases outside gene matches: 15. CDR3 size: 18 residues. In germline, CDR1 is SGHAT, CDR2 FQNNGV. The CDR3 is CASGQASGTDTNTGELFF. The CDR3 DNA reads TGTGCCAGCGGCCAGGCATCCGGGACAGATACGAACACCGGGGAGCTGTTTTTT.

The chain has TRBV2 and TRBJ1-4, with 8 positions matching TRBD1. The CDR3 is made up of 12 amino acids. V shed 8 bases, J shed 8 bases, and the junction held 4 bases outside the gene matches. CDR1 and CDR2 from the germline V gene are SNHLY and FYNNEI. CDR3 residues: CASRQGREKLFF. The CDR3 nucleotides read TGTGCCAGCCGACAGGGGAGGGAAAAACTGTTTTTT.

This chain links TRBV28 with TRBJ1-1; 8 bases map to TRBD1. The CDR3 is made up of 15 amino acids. Germline V gene lookup returns CDR1 MDHEN and CDR2 SYDVKM. J was trimmed by 2 bases and V by 4 bases; bases with no gene match: 6. The CDR3 loop is CASSSQDRVNTEAFF. CDR3 nucleotide sequence: TGTGCCAGCAGTTCGCAGGACAGGGTTAACACTGAAGCTTTCTTT.

This clone appeared a single time. The V gene is TRBV28, the J gene TRBJ1-5; D perhaps matches TRBD1 (6 bases). The CDR3 spans 16 residues. Germline CDR1 MDHEN, CDR2 SYDVKM. Trimming took 3 bases from V and 1 from J, leaving 13 bases between them. The CDR3 protein is CASSFTLTGSNQPQHF. The DNA for the CDR3 is TGTGCCAGCAGTTTTACTCTGACAGGAAGCAATCAGCCCCAGCATTTT.

The V and J genes are TRBV25-1 and TRBJ2-5, with TRBD2 matching over 10 bases. With 4 bases clipped from V and 5 bases from J, the junction kept 10 bases outside the gene matches. The germline CDR1 and CDR2 sequences are MGHDK and SYGVNS. This CDR3 comprises 16 residues. CDR3 nucleotides: TGTGCCAGCAGTGGAAAGGAACTAGCGGGACGGGAGACCCAGTACTTC. This encodes CASSGKELAGRETQYF. Combining the CDR3 with reference TRBV25-1 and TRBJ2-5 gives the whole variable domain EADIYQTPRYLVIGTGKKITLECSQTMGHDKMYWYQQDPGMELHLIHYSYGVNSTEKGDLSSESTVSRIRTEHFPLTLESARPSHTSQYLCASSGKELAGRETQYFGPGTRLLVL.

A word on this clone: This same CDR3 is encoded by further DNA sequences in the sample. The rearrangement uses TRBV11-3 and TRBJ2-1; 11 positions agree with TRBD2. The V segment lost 1 base and the J segment 5 bases; nucleotides outside the gene matches: 1. The CDR3 covers 15 residues. Germline CDR1 SGHNT, CDR2 YENEEA. The CDR3 coding sequence is TGTGCCAGCAGCTTAGGGACTAGCGGGCACAATGAGCAGTTCTTC. This translates into CASSLGTSGHNEQFF.

The V gene is TRBV3-1 (or the pseudogene TRBV3-2), the J gene TRBJ1-2, with D possibly TRBD1 on 6 matching bases. Looked up from germline, CDR1 is LGHDT and CDR2 is YNNKEL (reference sequence). V lost 1 base, J lost 0 bases, and 15 bases lay in between. This CDR3 is 17 amino acids long. The CDR3 bases are TGTGCCAGCAGCCAAGTCGCAGGGGTTCTAGCTAACTATGGCTACACCTTC. This translates into CASSQVAGVLANYGYTF.

Details on this clone: This may stem from a read error, because a much larger clone lies one nucleotide away. The V gene is TRBV9, the J gene TRBJ1-1; D perhaps matches TRBD1 (6 bases). The CDR3 is made up of 13 amino acids. Germline CDR1 SGDLS, CDR2 YYNGEE. V was trimmed by 4 bases and J by 1 base, leaving 8 bases between them. CDR3: CASSIQGNTEAFF. The CDR3 coding sequence is TGTGCCAGCAGCATACAGGGGAACACTGAAGCTTTCTTT. Filled out from reference TRBV9 and TRBJ1-1, the complete variable domain reads DSGVTQTPKHLITATGQRVTLRCSPRSGDLSVYWYQQSLDQGLQFLIQYYNGEERAKGNILERFSAQQFPDLHSELNLSSLELGDSALYFCASSIQGNTEAFFGQGTRLTVV.

V and J are TRBV5-1 and TRBJ1-1; 7 bases are a match to TRBD1. There are 15 residues in the CDR3. With V trimmed by 4 bases and J by 7 bases, 13 bases remained unmatched. The germline V gene encodes CDR1 SGHRS and CDR2 YFSETQ. The CDR3 bases are TGCGCCAGCAGCCTACCGGGACAGAATGGCCTTGAAGCTTTCTTT. Its protein product is CASSLPGQNGLEAFF.

V is TRBV15 and J is TRBJ2-1; possibly TRBD1 for D (5 bases). Germline-derived CDR1 and CDR2 are LNHNV and YYDKDF (reference sequence). V was cut by 0 bases and J by 0 bases, with 9 bases left in between. The CDR3 contains 16 residues. CDR3 sequence reads: CATSREVRGSYNEQFF. Written as DNA, the CDR3 is TGTGCCACCAGCAGAGAGGTTAGGGGCTCCTACAATGAGCAGTTCTTC.

This clone occurred a few times. The chain has TRBV5-5 and TRBJ2-1; 7 nucleotides line up with TRBD1. Germline loops: CDR1 SGHKS, CDR2 YYEKEE (reference sequence). CDR3 length: 16 residues. The V segment lost 4 bases and the J segment 6 bases; nucleotides outside the gene matches: 13. The CDR3 nucleotides are TGTGCCAGCAGCCCCTCCAGGGGGATTCCCGTCAATGAGCAGTTCTTC. Its protein is CASSPSRGIPVNEQFF.

The chain links TRBV5-1 to TRBJ2-1, with 8 bases lining up with TRBD2. There are 16 residues in the CDR3. Germline CDR1 SGHRS, CDR2 YFSETQ. The trim removed 1 base at V and 9 bases at J, leaving 12 bases unmatched. The CDR3 here is CASSLPGEAAGAEQFF. The CDR3 DNA is TGCGCCAGCAGCTTGCCGGGGGAGGCAGCGGGGGCTGAGCAGTTCTTC. The full variable domain, with the rest looked up from reference TRBV5-1 and TRBJ2-1, is KAGVTQTPRYLIKTRGQQVTLSCSPISGHRSVSWYQQTPGQGLQFLFEYFSETQRNKGNFPGRFSGRQFSNSRSEMNVSTLELGDSALYLCASSLPGEAAGAEQFFGPGTRLTVL.

This clone occurred a few times. The chain combines TRBV2 with TRBJ1-1, with a possible D match to TRBD1 (6 bases). This CDR3 has 19 amino acids. The V and J ends lost 1 base and 0 bases respectively, with 21 bases between them. CDR1 is SNHLY and CDR2 is FYNNEI in the germline V gene. Here the CDR3 reads CASSEGDRDIRYMNTEAFF. CDR3 bases: TGTGCCAGCAGTGAAGGCGACCGGGACATACGATACATGAACACTGAAGCTTTCTTT.

The chain employs TRBV28 and TRBJ1-1, with 10 bases lining up with TRBD1. Per the germline V gene, CDR1 is MDHEN and CDR2 is SYDVKM. V lost 7 bases and J lost 4; bases outside the gene matches: 15. CDR3 size: 17 residues. CDR3 sequence: CASKPGTGANRVTEAFF. As DNA, the CDR3 is TGTGCCAGCAAACCGGGGACAGGGGCGAATCGGGTCACTGAAGCTTTCTTT.

This clone was seen only a few times. The rearrangement uses TRBV5-1 and TRBJ2-7; a weak D match, TRBD1 (8 bases). Trimming removed 2 bases from V and 2 bases from J, with 20 bases in between. The germline V gene encodes CDR1 SGHRS and CDR2 YFSETQ. CDR3 length: 17 amino acids. The CDR3: CASSFSSLTGGAYEQYF. As DNA, the CDR3 is TGCGCCAGCAGCTTTTCCTCCTTAACAGGGGGGGCCTACGAGCAGTACTTC. Looking up the rest from reference TRBV5-1 and TRBJ2-7 gives the full variable domain: KAGVTQTPRYLIKTRGQQVTLSCSPISGHRSVSWYQQTPGQGLQFLFEYFSETQRNKGNFPGRFSGRQFSNSRSEMNVSTLELGDSALYLCASSFSSLTGGAYEQYFGPGTRLTVT.

This clone was seen once. The CDR3 sequence is CATSDPGTSGNMETQYF. CDR3 nucleotides: TGTGCCACCAGTGATCCCGGGACTAGCGGGAACATGGAGACCCAGTACTTC. J is TRBJ2-5 and V is TRBV24-1; TRBD2 aligns across 13 bases. Looked up from germline, CDR1 is KGHDR and CDR2 is SFDVKD. Trimming cost V 3 bases and J 5 bases; bases outside gene matches: 8. The CDR3 loop spans 17 amino acids.

CDR3 sequence reads: CASSISQGVAEAFF. CDR3 in DNA: TGTGCCAGTAGTATCTCCCAGGGTGTCGCTGAAGCTTTCTTT. The rearrangement joins TRBV19 to TRBJ1-1; possible D gene TRBD1, 5 bases. CDR1 is LNHDA, CDR2 SQIVND, per germline (reference sequence). Trimming took off 3 bases at V and 6 bases at J, with 14 bases between the two ends. This CDR3 has 14 amino acids. The entire variable domain, with the rest obtained from reference TRBV19 and TRBJ1-1, is as follows: DGGITQSPKYLFRKEGQNVTLSCEQNLNHDAMYWYRQDPGQGLRLIYYSQIVNDFQKGDIAEGYSVSREKKESFPLTVTSAQKNPTAFYLCASSISQGVAEAFFGQGTRLTVV.

The chain carries TRBV18 and TRBJ1-5, with D unresolved. Germline V gene sequence: CDR1 KGHSH, CDR2 LQKENI. V was clipped by 6 bases and J by 5 bases, with 11 bases between them. This CDR3 has 13 residues. The CDR3 loop reads CASSTGKDQPQHF. The CDR3 nucleotides read TGTGCCAGCTCCACGGGGAAGGATCAGCCCCAGCATTTT. The full variable domain, completed using reference TRBV18 and TRBJ1-5, is NAGVMQNPRHLVRRRGQEARLRCSPMKGHSHVYWYRQLPEEGLKFMVYLQKENIIDESGMPKERFSAEFPKEGPSILRIQQVVRGDSAAYFCASSTGKDQPQHFGDGTRLSIL.

The CDR3 spells CATRDGSSYEQYF. The CDR3 DNA reads as TGCGCCACCAGGGACGGGAGCTCCTACGAGCAGTACTTC. This chain links TRBV10-2 with TRBJ2-7, with a possible D match to TRBD2 (6 bases). V was clipped by 10 bases and J by 0 bases, with 13 bases between them. Per the germline V gene, CDR1 is WSHSY and CDR2 is SAAADI. CDR3 length equals 13 residues.

V gene TRBV13 combines with J gene TRBJ1-1, with D unresolved. The V end lost 0 bases, the J end lost 4 bases, and 6 bases lay between the germline ends. CDR3 length: 13 amino acids. The germline V gene has CDR1 PRHDT and CDR2 FYEKMQ (reference sequence). The CDR3 region is CASSLGRFTEAFF. CDR3 DNA sequence: TGTGCCAGCAGCTTAGGGCGATTCACTGAAGCTTTCTTT.

This chain links TRBV5-4 with TRBJ1-5; D remains ambiguous. This CDR3 has 13 amino acids. CDR1 is SGHNT, CDR2 YYREEE, per germline (reference sequence). The V gene lost 2 bases and the J gene lost 6 bases, with 9 bases spanning the gap. The chain's CDR3 is CASSFEGAQPQHF. The CDR3, as DNA: TGTGCCAGCAGCTTTGAGGGAGCTCAGCCCCAGCATTTT.

The chain carries TRBV7-2 and TRBJ2-7; D is perhaps TRBD2 (6 bases). This CDR3 is built from 16 residues. Germline CDR1 is SGHTA and CDR2 is FQGNSA. V shed 4 bases and J shed 2 bases, with 18 bases lying between them. This chain's CDR3 is CASSSLRGRGTYEQYF. The CDR3 DNA reads as TGTGCCAGCAGCTCCCTGCGGGGACGAGGGACCTACGAGCAGTACTTC.

On this clone itself: An end of the junction differs from the germline gene, which may be a read error. V is TRBV2 and J is TRBJ2-5, with TRBD1 identical over 8 bases. In germline, CDR1 is SNHLY, CDR2 FYNNEI. This CDR3 comprises 15 residues. The CDR3 DNA follows: TGTGCCGGCAGACAGGGGAATACCCTCCAAGAGACCCAGTACTTC. Encoded protein: CAGRQGNTLQETQYF.

The rearrangement links TRBV24-1 to TRBJ1-2, with D possibly being TRBD1 (6 bases). The germline CDR1 and CDR2 sequences are KGHDR and SFDVKD. The CDR3 has 17 residues. Trimming removed 1 base from V and 4 bases from J, with 18 bases in between. CDR3 in DNA: TGTGCCACCAGTGATTTAAAGTGGGCCGGGGGGGCCTATGGCTACACCTTC. Its translation: CATSDLKWAGGAYGYTF.

The rearrangement uses TRBV28 and TRBJ1-1; possibly TRBD1 for D (5 bases). CDR3 length equals 14 residues. V lost 3 bases and J lost 4, with 12 bases in between. The germline CDR1 and CDR2 sequences are MDHEN and SYDVKM. CDR3 protein: CASSFRRGGTEAFF. The CDR3 bases are TGTGCCAGCAGTTTTCGACGGGGGGGCACTGAAGCTTTCTTT.

The J gene is TRBJ2-7, the V gene TRBV5-3; 11 bases are a match to TRBD2. TRBV5-3 is assigned to the ORF class and has an uncertain function. V lost 3 bases, J lost 6 bases, and 8 bases stayed unmatched. The CDR3 runs to 15 residues. CDR3 in amino acids: CARSSRLAGWGEQYF. The CDR3 bases are TGTGCCAGAAGCTCGCGACTAGCGGGATGGGGCGAGCAGTACTTC.

The genes are TRBV30 and TRBJ2-4; D gene ambiguous. The CDR3 is 11 residues long. CDR1 is GTSNPN, CDR2 SVGIG, per germline (reference sequence). Deletions cut 5 bases from V and 8 bases from J, with 10 bases between. CDR3 nucleotides: TGTGCCTGGGCCACTGGAGACATTCAGTACTTC. It is translated as CAWATGDIQYF.

V and J are TRBV28 and TRBJ2-7; 9 nucleotides match TRBD1. Germline CDR1 reads MDHEN; CDR2 reads SYDVKM. Trimming cost V 6 bases and J 3 bases; bases outside gene matches: 6. This CDR3 contains 14 residues. The CDR3 sequence is CASSLTGGNYEQYF. DNA of the CDR3: TGTGCCAGCAGCCTAACAGGGGGCAACTACGAGCAGTACTTC.